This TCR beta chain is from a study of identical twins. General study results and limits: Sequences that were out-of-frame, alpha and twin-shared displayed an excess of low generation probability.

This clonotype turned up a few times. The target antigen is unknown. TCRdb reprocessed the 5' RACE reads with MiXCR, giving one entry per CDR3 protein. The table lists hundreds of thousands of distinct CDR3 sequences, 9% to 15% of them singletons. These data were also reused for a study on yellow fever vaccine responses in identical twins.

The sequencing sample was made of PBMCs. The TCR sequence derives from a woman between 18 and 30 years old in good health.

The DNA for the CDR3 is TGCAGTGCTAACCTACAGAAAATGAACACTGAAGCTTTCTTT. Protein sequence: CSANLQKMNTEAFF. This chain links TRBV20-1 with TRBJ1-1; no firm D call. The CDR3 loop spans 14 amino acids. V gave up 4 bases and J gave up 0 bases, with 12 bases separating them. Germline CDR1 is DFQATT and CDR2 is SNEGSKA (reference sequence).